This T cell receptor (beta chain) originates from a study of blood T cell repertoires in COVID-19. Overall study context: The analysed material was cDNA or gDNA that came from T cells, B-cell-depleted T cells, or PBMCs.

Original handling: The assay estimated nucleated cells by amplifying reference gene primers. Clones were read by immunoSEQ multiplex PCR, and TCRdb kept only the in-frame ones, dropping some. Clonal size and the V and J genes are those of that table, whereas D and trimming came from the DNA. The sample lists over 150,000 clones; around four fifths were seen once. Clinical histories supplied by participants themselves formed the basis of cohort assignment. The study counted Cohort 3 donors as recovered given two negative PCRs, clearance, or symptom resolution. CDR3 length: 17 residues. Unmatched junction bases numbered 12, after V lost 5 bases and J lost 3 bases. Per the germline V gene, CDR1 is SGHRS and CDR2 is YFSETQ.

The sequenced sample was PBMCs or T cells enriched from blood (not recorded which). The chain is built from TRBV5-1 and TRBJ1-4; TRBD1 aligns across 8 bases. The source is a man over 45 who had recovered from COVID-19. CDR3 in DNA: TGCGCCAGCAGTATTATTGGACAGGGAAGGGCTAATGAAAAACTGTTTTTT. It is translated as CASSIIGQGRANEKLFF.